The T cell receptor beta chain under discussion was sequenced for a study of T cell changes during pregnancy in multiple sclerosis (dated by TCRdb to about 2019). Describing the broader study: Changes in the T cell repertoire over the course of pregnancy were examined in this study in women with multiple sclerosis.

As for this clone: Its antigen target is currently unknown. No quality values exist for individual bases; no much larger clone is one base distant.

The method behind the library was the immunoSEQ multiplex PCR assay. TCRdb's version of the immuneACCESS table is confined to in-frame rearrangements and falls short of the full clone set. An unresolved V gene accounts for under half of the shortfall where checked; the remainder is of unknown origin. Counted in this sample were around 51,000 clones; roughly 92% of them appeared once. The ten largest account for about 0.6% of the sample. Trimming removed 0 bases from V and 4 bases from J, leaving 8 bases between the germline ends. The CDR3 contains 14 residues, cysteine and phenylalanine counted. Kept here is only the CDR3 DNA, which spans 42 bases and is read in frame from base 1. The germline V gene specifies SGHRS as CDR1 and YFSETQ as CDR2.

The sequenced sample was CD4+ T cells from peripheral blood mononuclear cells, obtained in the second trimester of pregnancy. The sequence came from a female donor with multiple sclerosis, enrolled in a pregnancy study. The chain was built from TRBV5-1 and TRBJ1-5; TRBD1 is perhaps the D gene, given 5 matching bases. The CDR3 protein: CASSLGQPNQPQHF. The DNA sequence is given as TGCGCCAGCAGCTTGGGACAGCCGAATCAGCCCCAGCATTTT.